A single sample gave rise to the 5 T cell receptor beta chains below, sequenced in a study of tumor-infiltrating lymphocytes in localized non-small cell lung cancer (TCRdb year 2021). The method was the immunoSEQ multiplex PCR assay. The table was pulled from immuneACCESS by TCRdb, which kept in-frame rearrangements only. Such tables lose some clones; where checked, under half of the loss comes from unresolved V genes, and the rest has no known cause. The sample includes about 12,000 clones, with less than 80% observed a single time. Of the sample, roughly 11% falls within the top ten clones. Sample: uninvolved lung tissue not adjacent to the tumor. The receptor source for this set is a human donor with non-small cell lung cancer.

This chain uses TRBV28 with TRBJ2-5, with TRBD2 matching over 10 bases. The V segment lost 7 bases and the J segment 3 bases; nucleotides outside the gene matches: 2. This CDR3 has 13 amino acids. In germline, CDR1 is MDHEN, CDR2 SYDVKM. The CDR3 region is CASKLAGEETQYF. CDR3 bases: TGTGCCAGCAAGCTAGCGGGAGAAGAGACCCAGTACTTC. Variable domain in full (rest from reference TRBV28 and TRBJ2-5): DVKVTQSSRYLVKRTGEKVFLECVQDMDHENMFWYRQDPGLGLRLIYFSYDVKMKEKGDIPEGYSVSREKKERFSLILESASTNQTSMYLCASKLAGEETQYFGPGTRLLVL.

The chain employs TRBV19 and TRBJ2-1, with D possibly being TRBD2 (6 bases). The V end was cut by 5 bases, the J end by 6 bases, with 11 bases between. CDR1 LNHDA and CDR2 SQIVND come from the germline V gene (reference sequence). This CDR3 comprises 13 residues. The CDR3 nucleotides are TGTGCCAGTAGTGCAACTAGCTTCAATGAGCAGTTCTTC. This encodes CASSATSFNEQFF.

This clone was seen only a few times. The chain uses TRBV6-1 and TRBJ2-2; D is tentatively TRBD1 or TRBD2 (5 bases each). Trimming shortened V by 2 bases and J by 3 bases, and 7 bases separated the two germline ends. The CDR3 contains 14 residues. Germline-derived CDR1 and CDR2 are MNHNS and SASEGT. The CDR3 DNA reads TGTGCCAGCAGTGAAAGAGGGGACACCGGGGAGCTGTTTTTT. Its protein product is CASSERGDTGELFF.

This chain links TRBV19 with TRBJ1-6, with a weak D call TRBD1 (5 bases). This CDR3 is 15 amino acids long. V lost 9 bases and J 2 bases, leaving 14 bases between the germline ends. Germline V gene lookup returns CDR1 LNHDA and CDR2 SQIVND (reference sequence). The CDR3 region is CASTGGRTYNSPLHF. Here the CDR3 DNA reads TGTGCCAGCACCGGGGGACGGACCTATAATTCACCCCTCCACTTT.

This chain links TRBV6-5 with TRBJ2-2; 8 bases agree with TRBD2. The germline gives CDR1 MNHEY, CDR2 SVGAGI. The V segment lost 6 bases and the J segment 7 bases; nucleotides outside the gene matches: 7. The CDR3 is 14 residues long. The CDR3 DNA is TGTGCCAGCAGAAATGAGCGGGAGTTCGGGGAGCTGTTTTTT. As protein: CASRNEREFGELFF.